These T cell receptor beta chains were read from a single sample in a study of vaccination effects on CD4 cells after COVID-19. These receptors' antigens are unknown. Using immunoSEQ multiplex PCR, the repertoire was profiled, and TCRdb retains in-frame clones only, with some absent. Among about 45,000 clones listed, more than 65% were seen once. This specimen was CD4+ T cells from PBMCs cultured without peptide, taken after COVID-19 vaccination. The source of these receptors is a human donor who received a COVID-19 vaccine. CDR3s include the opening cysteine and the closing phenylalanine or tryptophan. The D gene is left open where the match is weak. Not every row has a clone size; where given, it reads once, few, many or a size class.

clone_size j_call d_call v_call cdr3_nt cdr3_aa
- TRBJ1-4 - TRBV11-2 TGTGCCAGCAGCTTAGAGCCGGTCCGAACTGAAAAACTGTTTTTT CASSLEPVRTEKLFF
- TRBJ2-3 - TRBV6-5 TGTGCCAGCAGTTACGGGGGCATTAGTAGGCAGTATTTT CASSYGGISRQYF
- TRBJ2-6 - TRBV11-3 TGTGCCAGCAGCCCAGGCGGGGGCCGCTCTGGGGCCAACGTCCTGACTTTC CASSPGGGRSGANVLTF
- TRBJ1-1 - TRBV12-3/TRBV12-4 TGTGCCAGCAGTTTCTCCACAAACACTGAAGCTTTCTTT CASSFSTNTEAFF
few TRBJ2-7 TRBD1 TRBV11-2 TGTGCCAGCAGCAGTAACAGGGGTCCCGCCTACGAGCAGTACTTC CASSSNRGPAYEQYF
few TRBJ1-1 - TRBV3-1/TRBV3-2 TGTGCCAGCAGCACGATATTGGTGGACACTGAAGCTTTCTTT CASSTILVDTEAFF
- TRBJ2-3 TRBD2 TRBV5-1 TGCGCCTCCTCAATAGCGGGAGAGGCAGATACGCAGTATTTT CASSIAGEADTQYF
- TRBJ1-1 - TRBV29-1 TGCAGCGTTGAGTCCGGGATGAACACTGAAGCTTTCTTT CSVESGMNTEAFF
- TRBJ2-7 TRBD1 TRBV30 TGTGCCTGGTATCCATCGCCGGGGACAGGGAACTACGAGCAGTACTTC CAWYPSPGTGNYEQYF
- TRBJ2-3 - TRBV9 TGTGCCAGCAGCGTAGATAATGACGGGGATACGCAGTATTTT CASSVDNDGDTQYF
- TRBJ1-5 TRBD1 TRBV28 TGTGCCAGCGAGGGACAGGGAGGCAATCAGCCCCAGCATTTT CASEGQGGNQPQHF
- TRBJ2-3 TRBD2 TRBV5-1 TGCGCCAGCAGCTTGGGACTAGCGGGAGAGGGTACAGATACGCAGTATTTT CASSLGLAGEGTDTQYF
- TRBJ2-7 - TRBV19 TGTGCCAGTAGTATAGATTTTAAGGGGAACTACGAGCAGTACTTC CASSIDFKGNYEQYF
- TRBJ2-7 TRBD1 TRBV10-1 TGCGCCAGCGGGACAGGACCCTACGAGCAGTACTTC CASGTGPYEQYF
once TRBJ1-3 - TRBV18 TGTGCCAGCTCAAACCTCGGAGGCTCTGGAAACACCATATATTTT CASSNLGGSGNTIYF
few TRBJ2-1 TRBD2 TRBV7-9 TGTGCCAGCAGCTTAGTAGGTGGGAGGGGATCCTACAATGAGCAGTTCTTC CASSLVGGRGSYNEQFF
- TRBJ2-6 - TRBV19 TGTGCCAGTAACCGCAGGGCGGAGAGCTCTGGGGCCAACGTCCTGACTTTC CASNRRAESSGANVLTF
- TRBJ1-2 - TRBV7-8 TGTGCCAGCAGCCTTAGACAGTTCTATGGCTACACCTTC CASSLRQFYGYTF
- TRBJ2-7 - TRBV4-2 TGTGCCAGCAGCCAAGATTTCAGTGGAATCATGGACTACGAGCAGTACTTC CASSQDFSGIMDYEQYF
few TRBJ2-1 TRBD1 TRBV5-4 TGTGCCAGCAGCTCGGGACAGGCGACCTACAATGAGCAGTTCTTC CASSSGQATYNEQFF
- TRBJ2-1 TRBD2 TRBV7-2 TGTGCCAGCAGCTTAGCACTAGCGGTTCAGAGGAATGAGCAGTTCTTC CASSLALAVQRNEQFF
- TRBJ2-3 TRBD2 TRBV11-1 TGTGCCAGCAGCTTAGAGTTGGCGGGGGGCACAGATACGCAGTATTTT CASSLELAGGTDTQYF
- TRBJ2-3 TRBD2 TRBV13 TGTGCCAGCAGCCTGGAGGGACTAGCGGGAGAAGATACGCAGTATTTT CASSLEGLAGEDTQYF
few TRBJ1-1 - TRBV14 TGTGCCAGCAGCCAAGATCCGGGCGTCCTCACTGAAGCTTTCTTT CASSQDPGVLTEAFF
- TRBJ1-6 - TRBV6-1 TGTGCCAGCAGTGAATCACTGAGCTATAATTCACCCCTCCACTTT CASSESLSYNSPLHF
- TRBJ2-5 - TRBV7-7 TGTGCCAGCAGCTCTGGTCGAAAGATCCAAGAGACCCAGTACTTC CASSSGRKIQETQYF
- TRBJ1-2 TRBD1 TRBV29-1 TGCAGCGTTGACAGGGGGGATGGCTACACCTTC CSVDRGDGYTF